Presented here are 24 T cell receptor beta chains from one specimen sequenced in a study of blood T cell repertoires in COVID-19. Measured with immunoSEQ multiplex PCR; TCRdb has only the in-frame clones, and not every one. The sample records 150,000 to 200,000 clones, approximately 91% being singletons. The sequencing input was peripheral blood. The receptor source for this set is a man in his 70s with active or convalescent COVID-19.

The J gene is TRBJ2-7, the V gene TRBV7-8, with 12 bases aligning to TRBD2. CDR1 is SGHVS, CDR2 FQNEAQ, per germline. With V trimmed by 1 base and J by 4 bases, 5 bases remained unmatched. This CDR3 is built from 16 residues. The CDR3 nucleotides are TGTGCCAGCAGCTTAGGCCCTAGCGGGAGGGTTTACGAGCAGTACTTC. Its translation is CASSLGPSGRVYEQYF. Based on the CDR3 plus reference TRBV7-8 and TRBJ2-7, the full variable domain is GAGVSQSPRYKVAKRGQDVALRCDPISGHVSLFWYQQALGQGPEFLTYFQNEAQLDKSGLPSDRFFAERPEGSVSTLKIQRTQQEDSAVYLCASSLGPSGRVYEQYFGPGTRLTVT.

This clone showed up just once. The V gene is TRBV2, the J gene TRBJ1-4; D possibly corresponds to TRBD1 (5 bases). The CDR3 has 15 amino acids. The germline V gene has CDR1 SNHLY and CDR2 FYNNEI. Between the trimmed V and J ends, which lost 7 bases and 0 bases, there was a span of 12 bases. The CDR3, as DNA: TGTGCCAGCATGCAGGGTGCCCCAACTAATGAAAAACTGTTTTTT. It specifies CASMQGAPTNEKLFF.

This chain connects TRBV19 to TRBJ1-5; tentatively, D is TRBD1 (5 bases). Trimming left V 8 bases short and J 1 base short, with 15 bases between. Germline-derived CDR1 and CDR2 are LNHDA and SQIVND (reference sequence). This CDR3 spans 15 amino acids. DNA for the CDR3: TGTGCCAGTTCCCGTAACCAGGGCAGCAATCAGCCCCAGCATTTT. Its translation: CASSRNQGSNQPQHF.

This rearrangement joins TRBV23-1 to TRBJ1-1, with 10 positions matching TRBD1. TRBV23-1 is given ORF status, its function remaining uncertain. Trimming at V came to 5 bases and at J to 1 base, leaving 7 bases not matched to a gene. This CDR3 contains 16 residues. The chain's CDR3 is CASSYRQGARNTEAFF. In DNA, the CDR3 is TGCGCCAGCAGTTATCGACAGGGGGCGAGGAACACTGAAGCTTTCTTT.

This clone was counted a few times. CDR3 sequence: CASSESGDKNIQYF. CDR3 DNA sequence: TGTGCCAGCAGTGAGTCAGGGGATAAAAACATTCAGTACTTC. V and J are TRBV6-4 and TRBJ2-4; D possibly corresponds to TRBD1 (6 bases). The CDR3 is 14 amino acids. The V end lost 3 bases, the J end lost 4 bases, and 10 bases lay between the germline ends. Germline CDR1 reads MRHNA; CDR2 reads SNTAGT.

The chain couples TRBV30 to TRBJ2-2; TRBD1 matches 7 bases. The germline V gene has CDR1 GTSNPN and CDR2 SVGIG (reference sequence). V shed 4 bases, J shed 3 bases, and the junction held 5 bases outside the gene matches. This CDR3 has 14 residues. CDR3 protein: CAWKFRGYTGELFF. The CDR3 DNA reads as TGTGCCTGGAAATTCAGGGGGTACACCGGGGAGCTGTTTTTT.

The gene calls are TRBV11-2 and TRBJ1-1; 11 positions agree with TRBD1. This CDR3 region has 16 residues. CDR1 and CDR2 (germline): SGHAT, FQNNGV. V gave up 0 bases and J gave up 5 bases; unmatched junction bases: 5. CDR3 bases: TGTGCCAGCAGCTTAGATCTCGGGACAGGGGGAACTGAAGCTTTCTTT. Its protein is CASSLDLGTGGTEAFF.

The rearrangement joins TRBV30 to TRBJ1-5, with D maybe TRBD1 (5 bases). The CDR3 is made up of 13 amino acids. The V and J ends lost 3 bases and 5 bases respectively, with 11 bases between them. Germline V gives CDR1 GTSNPN, CDR2 SVGIG (reference sequence). The CDR3 sequence is CAWSPGGDQPQHF. Written as DNA, the CDR3 is TGTGCCTGGAGCCCCGGGGGGGATCAGCCCCAGCATTTT.

The chain uses TRBV7-2 and TRBJ1-2; D is unresolved. The CDR3 runs to 13 residues. Germline V gene lookup returns CDR1 SGHTA and CDR2 FQGNSA. V dropped 7 bases and J dropped 3 bases, with 12 bases sitting between them. The CDR3 DNA reads TGTGCCAGCACGCTAAGCGGGCACTATGGCTACACCTTC. It encodes CASTLSGHYGYTF.

V gene TRBV28 combines with J gene TRBJ1-5, with D unclear. This CDR3 contains 14 residues. Germline values: CDR1 MDHEN, CDR2 SYDVKM. V was clipped by 6 bases and J by 9 bases, with 18 bases between them. The CDR3 DNA is TGTGCCAGCAGCCGTGGGAGGGTCGTGTTGCCCCAGCATTTT. Amino acids: CASSRGRVVLPQHF.

The CDR3 region is CASRYRGIYGYTF. In DNA form, the CDR3 reads TGTGCCAGCAGATACAGGGGGATCTATGGCTACACCTTC. The chain couples TRBV28 to TRBJ1-2; 8 bases are shared with TRBD1. The J segment lost 4 bases and the V segment lost 6 bases, leaving 4 bases of the junction unmatched. Per germline, CDR1 MDHEN and CDR2 SYDVKM. The CDR3 loop spans 13 amino acids.

The genes are TRBV5-5 and TRBJ1-1, with D perhaps matching TRBD1 (5 bases). V dropped 3 bases and J dropped 1 base, with 13 bases sitting between them. The CDR3 has 15 residues. In germline, CDR1 is SGHKS, CDR2 YYEKEE (reference sequence). The CDR3 reads CASSWGGGTNTEAFF. In DNA, the CDR3 is TGTGCCAGCAGCTGGGGCGGAGGGACGAACACTGAAGCTTTCTTT.

The chain links TRBV29-1 to TRBJ2-7, with 8 bases that match TRBD1. The junction had 4 bases not matched to a gene; V was cut back by 6 bases and J by 3 bases. The CDR3 runs 12 residues. Germline V gene data show CDR1 as SQVTM and CDR2 as ANQGSEA. Here the CDR3 DNA reads TGCAGCGTAGGACAGGGCCTCTACGAGCAGTACTTC. Its protein product is CSVGQGLYEQYF.

This CDR3 is CSAQGDYGYTF. The CDR3 DNA is TGCAGCGCCCAGGGGGACTATGGCTACACCTTC. The chain has TRBV20-1 and TRBJ1-2, with 7 bases aligning to TRBD1. The CDR3 length is 11 residues. Per germline, CDR1 DFQATT and CDR2 SNEGSKA (reference sequence).

This clone was found a few times. The rearrangement joins TRBV28 to TRBJ1-2; 9 bases agree with TRBD1. V lost 4 bases, J lost 8 bases, and 5 bases stayed unmatched. Germline V gives CDR1 MDHEN, CDR2 SYDVKM. CDR3 size: 13 residues. The DNA of the CDR3 is TGTGCCAGCAGTTGGGGACAGGGATACGGCTACACCTTC. This codes for CASSWGQGYGYTF.

The chain is built from TRBV11-2 and TRBJ2-5, with D possibly matching TRBD1 (5 bases). The CDR3 sequence is 12 residues long. The V end lost 4 bases, the J end lost 5 bases, and 8 bases lay between the germline ends. Germline assignment: CDR1 SGHAT and CDR2 FQNNGV. The CDR3 spells CASSWGQETQYF. Here the CDR3 DNA reads TGTGCCAGCAGCTGGGGCCAGGAGACCCAGTACTTC.

This clone appeared once. V usage is TRBV28 and J usage is TRBJ2-1, with 7 bases aligning to TRBD2. This CDR3 contains 15 residues. V dropped 6 bases and J dropped 4; count of bases not matched to a gene: 9. Germline lookup yields CDR1 MDHEN and CDR2 SYDVKM. CDR3 DNA sequence: TGTGCCAGCAGACCCGCGGGGGTTAGGTACAATGAGCAGTTCTTC. This codes for CASRPAGVRYNEQFF.

The chain has TRBV28 and TRBJ1-1; D uncertain. V was clipped by 3 bases and J by 6 bases, with 17 bases between them. Germline CDR1 and CDR2: MDHEN and SYDVKM. This CDR3 contains 15 residues. The DNA for the CDR3 is TGTGCCAGCAGTTTGAATGGGCTGAGAGTGGCTGAAGCTTTCTTT. Translation gives CASSLNGLRVAEAFF.

There are a few counts of this clone. The chain joins TRBV19 to TRBJ1-4; the D is unclear. The ends were cut back, 3 bases at V and 8 bases at J, with 7 bases in the middle. The CDR3 consists of 12 residues. Per germline, CDR1 LNHDA and CDR2 SQIVND (reference sequence). The CDR3 is CASSMAPEKLFF. In nucleotides, the CDR3 is TGTGCCAGTAGTATGGCCCCGGAAAAACTGTTTTTT.

Written as DNA, the CDR3 is TGTGCCAGCAGGGTTCTCGGGATGAACACTGAAGCTTTCTTT. Translated: CASRVLGMNTEAFF. The chain recombines TRBV2 with TRBJ1-1; D ambiguous. From germline, CDR1 is SNHLY and CDR2 FYNNEI. V was cut by 6 bases and J by 0 bases, with 11 bases left in between. This CDR3 is built from 14 residues. The whole variable domain, filled in from reference TRBV2 and TRBJ1-1, reads EPEVTQTPSHQVTQMGQEVILRCVPISNHLYFYWYRQILGQKVEFLVSFYNNEISEKSEIFDDQFSVERPDGSNFTLKIRSTKLEDSAMYFCASRVLGMNTEAFFGQGTRLTVV.

This chain links TRBV5-5 with TRBJ1-5, with D maybe TRBD1 (6 bases). Germline CDR1 is SGHKS and CDR2 is YYEKEE (reference sequence). The CDR3 loop spans 14 amino acids. The ends were cut back, 4 bases at V and 5 bases at J, with 13 bases in the middle. The CDR3 here is CASSKDRPDQPQHF. The CDR3 DNA is TGTGCCAGCAGCAAGGACAGACCCGATCAGCCCCAGCATTTT.

The CDR3 DNA reads as TGTGCCAGCAGTAAAATCTCTAACTATGGCTACACCTTC. This gives the protein CASSKISNYGYTF. This chain joins TRBV6-5 and TRBJ1-2; no definite D call. The V gene's germline CDR1 is MNHEY and CDR2 SVGAGI. V lost 5 bases and J lost 0, with 7 bases in between. The CDR3 runs 13 residues.

This clone was observed a handful of times. The V and J genes are TRBV7-6 and TRBJ2-2; 8 nucleotides line up with TRBD2. CDR1 is SGHVS, CDR2 FNYEAQ, per germline. The CDR3 totals 16 residues. The V segment lost 5 bases and the J segment 2 bases; nucleotides outside the gene matches: 7. The CDR3 DNA reads TGTGCCAGCAGCCCATTAGCGGGGCTAAACACCGGGGAGCTGTTTTTT. It yields the protein CASSPLAGLNTGELFF.

This clone was recorded once. The chain employs TRBV28 and TRBJ2-1, with 16 bases lining up with TRBD2. CDR1 MDHEN and CDR2 SYDVKM come from the germline V gene. V dropped 8 bases and J dropped 10; count of bases not matched to a gene: 14. The CDR3 has 17 residues. CDR3 sequence reads: CASGSQTPGLAGGEQFF. In DNA form, the CDR3 reads TGTGCCAGCGGGTCACAGACCCCGGGACTAGCGGGGGGGGAGCAGTTCTTC. The variable domain in full, with the rest retrieved from reference TRBV28 and TRBJ2-1, is DVKVTQSSRYLVKRTGEKVFLECVQDMDHENMFWYRQDPGLGLRLIYFSYDVKMKEKGDIPEGYSVSREKKERFSLILESASTNQTSMYLCASGSQTPGLAGGEQFFGPGTRLTVL.